Listed below are T cell receptor beta chains from one sample, sequenced in a study of blood T cell repertoires in COVID-19. Assay: immunoSEQ multiplex PCR; the TCRdb copy retains only in-frame clones and omits some. Here the sample spans some 350,000 clones, more than 80% being singletons. Input material: peripheral blood. The source of these receptors is a woman in her 30s with COVID-19, enrolled during active disease. Both conserved end residues are part of each CDR3. A D gene is named only where the DNA matches it firmly. The size field is filled for only some rows; it gives once, few, many or a size class.

NA,TRBV5-1,TRBJ2-3,TRBD1,CASSWGTGSDTQYF
NA,TRBV4-3,TRBJ1-4,NA,CASSQEPENEKLFF
NA,TRBV5-4,TRBJ2-5,TRBD2,CASSTGGVGETQYF
once,TRBV18,TRBJ1-3,TRBD1,CASSQTGQGNVLYF
NA,TRBV7-6,TRBJ2-1,TRBD1,CASSFRTGAYNEQFF
few,TRBV5-6,TRBJ1-2,NA,CASSSGLLLGGYTF
NA,TRBV28,TRBJ2-1,TRBD2,CASSVHGGGDNEQFF
NA,TRBV2,TRBJ1-3,NA,CASSEGEGTFSGNTIYF
NA,TRBV7-9,TRBJ1-2,NA,CASSKTVGGDGYTF
NA,TRBV7-9,TRBJ1-6,NA,CASSSQGDSPLHF
NA,TRBV15,TRBJ2-3,NA,CATSRDLGADTQYF
NA,TRBV28,TRBJ2-4,NA,CASSLAGRPKKNIQYF
NA,TRBV4-2,TRBJ2-2,NA,CASSQGAGESGELFF
NA,TRBV9,TRBJ2-3,TRBD2,CASSVDPGLADPSTDTQYF
once,TRBV7-2,TRBJ2-1,NA,CASSLVAGAYYNEQFF
NA,TRBV11-3,TRBJ1-1,NA,CASSLGRSNEAFF
NA,TRBV4-3,TRBJ1-4,NA,CASSHYQGPNEKLFF
NA,TRBV7-8,TRBJ2-7,TRBD1,CASSFPRAGQGFTEQYF
NA,TRBV7-9,TRBJ1-4,NA,CASSSNRETTNEKLFF
NA,TRBV5-4,TRBJ2-1,TRBD2,CASSFPGLAANEQFF
NA,TRBV28,TRBJ2-1,TRBD2,CASSSPAGGTNEQFF
NA,TRBV4-1,TRBJ2-1,TRBD2,CASSQDSMGLADLRNEQFF
NA,TRBV5-4,TRBJ1-2,NA,CASSHDSSYGYTF
NA,TRBV7-9,TRBJ2-3,TRBD2,CASSAGTSGDTQYF
NA,TRBV6-2/TRBV6-3,TRBJ2-1,TRBD1,CASSYSGQRFFNNEQFF
once,TRBV5-8,TRBJ1-2,NA,CASSLGRQDGYTF
NA,TRBV5-1,TRBJ1-1,NA,CASSLDSMNTEAFF
NA,TRBV10-3,TRBJ2-7,TRBD1,CAISASGDRRSYEQYF
NA,TRBV5-4,TRBJ2-5,NA,CASSLLGSKETQYF
NA,TRBV10-2,TRBJ1-6,NA,CASSESSTGWLNSPLHF
NA,TRBV5-4,TRBJ1-2,NA,CASSLAFGSGKLNGYTF
NA,TRBV12-3/TRBV12-4,TRBJ2-1,NA,CASIFGGGVEQFF
NA,TRBV11-1,TRBJ2-3,NA,CASSLIDRSSTDTQYF
NA,TRBV7-9,TRBJ1-2,TRBD1,CASSLDRDRALDGYTF
NA,TRBV12-3/TRBV12-4,TRBJ1-5,NA,CASNSWRAQPQHF
NA,TRBV19,TRBJ2-7,NA,CASSMQGMYEQYF
NA,TRBV2,TRBJ2-1,NA,CASSDGGSGNNEQFF
NA,TRBV25-1,TRBJ2-1,TRBD2,CASSELRGRTSYNEQFF
NA,TRBV19,TRBJ1-1,NA,CASSLSRSAGAEAFF
NA,TRBV19,TRBJ2-2,TRBD1,CARPGQHNTGELFF
NA,TRBV12-3/TRBV12-4,TRBJ2-5,NA,CASSSYQETQYF
NA,TRBV5-1,TRBJ1-1,TRBD1,CASSSSTGATEAFF
NA,TRBV7-2,TRBJ2-3,TRBD2,CASSPTSVLRTDTQYF
NA,TRBV21-1,TRBJ2-1,NA,CASSKLWGRDEQFF
NA,TRBV13,TRBJ1-4,TRBD1,CASSPTIGRQGGEKLFF
NA,TRBV7-9,TRBJ1-6,TRBD1,CASSLADRANSPLHF
few,TRBV6-5,TRBJ2-1,TRBD2,CASSDGLARYNEQFF
once,TRBV30,TRBJ1-4,TRBD1,CAWSQTRGTNEKLFF
few,TRBV2,TRBJ1-1,NA,CASSSTPDRNTEAFF
NA,TRBV27,TRBJ1-6,NA,CASSFGGPNSPLHF
NA,TRBV6-5,TRBJ1-1,NA,CASSYSLGAVTEAFF
NA,TRBV2,TRBJ1-2,TRBD1,CASISQGAYGYTF
NA,TRBV11-2,TRBJ1-1,NA,CASSLVAGNTEAFF
NA,TRBV6-4,TRBJ1-2,TRBD1,CASSEARDSYGYTF